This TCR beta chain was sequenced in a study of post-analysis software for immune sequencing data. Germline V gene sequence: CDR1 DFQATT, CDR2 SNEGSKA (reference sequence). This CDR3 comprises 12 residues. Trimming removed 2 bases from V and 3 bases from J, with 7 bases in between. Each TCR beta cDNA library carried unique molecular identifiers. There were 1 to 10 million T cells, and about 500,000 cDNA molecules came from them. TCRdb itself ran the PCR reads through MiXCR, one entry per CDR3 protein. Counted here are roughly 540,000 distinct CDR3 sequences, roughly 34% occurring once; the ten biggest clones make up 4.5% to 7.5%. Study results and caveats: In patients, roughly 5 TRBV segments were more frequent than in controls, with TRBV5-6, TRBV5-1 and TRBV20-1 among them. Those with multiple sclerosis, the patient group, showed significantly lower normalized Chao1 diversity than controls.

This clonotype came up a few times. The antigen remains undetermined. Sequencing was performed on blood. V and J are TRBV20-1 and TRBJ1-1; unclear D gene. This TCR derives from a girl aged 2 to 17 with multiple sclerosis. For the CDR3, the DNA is TGCAGTGCTAGACTTGGGTACACTGAAGCTTTCTTT. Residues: CSARLGYTEAFF.